This passage covers 4 T cell receptor beta chains from one sample sequenced in a study of identical twins. A single record per CDR3 protein comes from TCRdb applying MiXCR to the 5' RACE reads. The sample consists of 1.5 million or so distinct CDR3 sequences, less than 40% of them appearing once. The sequenced material came from cord blood. The receptors come from a newborn girl in good health.

DNA of the CDR3: TGCAGCGTTCGCCTCCGACTAGCGGGAAACACCGGGGAGCTGTTTTTT. Residues: CSVRLRLAGNTGELFF. The chain recombines TRBV29-1 with TRBJ2-2, with 11 bases that match TRBD2. V lost 5 bases and J lost 2; bases outside the gene matches: 7. The CDR3 totals 16 residues. Germline V gene data show CDR1 as SQVTM and CDR2 as ANQGSEA.

This clonotype was counted between two and nine times. The chain couples TRBV4-2 to TRBJ2-3; D call uncertain. CDR3 length: 13 amino acids. Germline CDR1 is LGHNA and CDR2 is YNFKEQ. The V and J ends lost 4 bases and 3 bases respectively, with 8 bases between them. CDR3 in DNA: TGTGCCAGCAGCCGAGAGAATACAGATACGCAGTATTTT. It is translated as CASSRENTDTQYF.

The chain joins TRBV7-2 to TRBJ2-5; D is perhaps TRBD2 (5 bases). V lost 1 base, J lost 1 base, and 10 bases lay in between. Germline assignment: CDR1 SGHTA and CDR2 FQGNSA. The CDR3 covers 15 residues. Written as DNA, the CDR3 is TGTGCCAGCAGCTTAGGGGCGGGCCCCCAAGAGACCCAGTACTTC. Its translation: CASSLGAGPQETQYF.

The chain uses TRBV20-1 and TRBJ1-4; TRBD1 might be the D (6 bases). With 0 bases removed from V and 7 bases from J, the gap between germline ends came to 15 bases. Germline V gives CDR1 DFQATT, CDR2 SNEGSKA (reference sequence). The CDR3 covers 15 residues. The CDR3 DNA follows: TGCAGTGCTAGAGATGCCAGGGGCGGTAGTGAAAAACTGTTTTTT. It yields the protein CSARDARGGSEKLFF.